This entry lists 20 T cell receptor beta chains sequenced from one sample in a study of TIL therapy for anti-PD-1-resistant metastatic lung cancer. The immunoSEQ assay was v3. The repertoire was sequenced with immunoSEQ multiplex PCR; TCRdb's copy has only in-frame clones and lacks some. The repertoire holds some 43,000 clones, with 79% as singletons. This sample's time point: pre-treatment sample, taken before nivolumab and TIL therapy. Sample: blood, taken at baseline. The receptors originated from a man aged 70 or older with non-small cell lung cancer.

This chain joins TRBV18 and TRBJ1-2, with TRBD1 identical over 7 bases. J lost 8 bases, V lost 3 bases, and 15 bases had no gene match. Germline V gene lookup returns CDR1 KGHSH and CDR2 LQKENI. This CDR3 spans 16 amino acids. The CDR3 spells CASSPSERQGLGGYTF. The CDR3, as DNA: TGTGCCAGCTCACCTTCGGAGAGACAGGGTTTGGGGGGCTACACCTTC.

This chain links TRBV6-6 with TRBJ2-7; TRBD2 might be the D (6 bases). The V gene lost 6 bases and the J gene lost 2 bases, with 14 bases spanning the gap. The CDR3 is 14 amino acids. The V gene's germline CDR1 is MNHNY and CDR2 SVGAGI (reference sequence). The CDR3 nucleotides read TGTGCCAGCAGGCTTGGGGACTTACCCTACGAGCAGTACTTC. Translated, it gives CASRLGDLPYEQYF.

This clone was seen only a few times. CDR3 bases: TGCAGTGCTAGAGCCCCCACTCTCCAGTACTTC. Amino acid sequence: CSARAPTLQYF. This rearrangement joins TRBV20-1 to TRBJ2-4; unclear D gene. CDR1 and CDR2 from the germline V gene are DFQATT and SNEGSKA (reference sequence). V lost 1 base and J 13 bases, leaving 11 bases between the germline ends. This CDR3 comprises 11 residues.

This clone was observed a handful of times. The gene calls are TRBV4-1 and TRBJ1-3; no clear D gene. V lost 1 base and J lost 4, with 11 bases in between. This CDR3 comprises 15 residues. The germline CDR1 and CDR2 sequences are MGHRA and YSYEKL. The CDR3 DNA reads TGCGCCAGCAGCCAAGTCCGGAATCTCGGAAACACCATATATTTT. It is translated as CASSQVRNLGNTIYF.

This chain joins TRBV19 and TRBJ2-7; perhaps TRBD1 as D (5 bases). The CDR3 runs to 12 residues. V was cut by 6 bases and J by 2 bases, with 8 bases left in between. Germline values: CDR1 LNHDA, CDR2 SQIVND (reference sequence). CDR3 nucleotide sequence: TGTGCCAGTAGACAGGAACCCTACGAGCAGTACTTC. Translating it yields CASRQEPYEQYF. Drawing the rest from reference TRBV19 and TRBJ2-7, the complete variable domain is DGGITQSPKYLFRKEGQNVTLSCEQNLNHDAMYWYRQDPGQGLRLIYYSQIVNDFQKGDIAEGYSVSREKKESFPLTVTSAQKNPTAFYLCASRQEPYEQYFGPGTRLTVT.

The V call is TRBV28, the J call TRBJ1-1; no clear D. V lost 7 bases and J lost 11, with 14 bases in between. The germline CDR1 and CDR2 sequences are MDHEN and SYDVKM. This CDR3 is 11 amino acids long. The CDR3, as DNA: TGTGCCAGCATAGGGAACTTCTTGGCTTTCTTT. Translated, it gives CASIGNFLAFF.

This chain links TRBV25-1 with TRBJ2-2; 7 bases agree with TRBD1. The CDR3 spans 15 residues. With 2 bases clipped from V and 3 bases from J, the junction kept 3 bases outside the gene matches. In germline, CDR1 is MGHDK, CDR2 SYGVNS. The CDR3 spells CASSEGTEYTGELFF. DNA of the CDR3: TGTGCCAGCAGTGAAGGGACAGAGTACACCGGGGAGCTGTTTTTT.

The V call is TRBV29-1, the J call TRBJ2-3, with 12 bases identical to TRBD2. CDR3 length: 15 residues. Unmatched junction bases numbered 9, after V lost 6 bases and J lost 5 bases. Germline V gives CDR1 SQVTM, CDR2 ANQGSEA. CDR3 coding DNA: TGCAGCGTGGGGGGACTAGCGGGTCTCGTAGATACGCAGTATTTT. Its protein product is CSVGGLAGLVDTQYF.

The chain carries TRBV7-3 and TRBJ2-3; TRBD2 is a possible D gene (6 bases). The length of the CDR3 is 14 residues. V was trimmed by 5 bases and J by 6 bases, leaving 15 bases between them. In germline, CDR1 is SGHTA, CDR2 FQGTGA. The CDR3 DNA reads TGTGCCAGCAGCCCCCCGGGACTGTCGGATACGCAGTATTTT. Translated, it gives CASSPPGLSDTQYF.

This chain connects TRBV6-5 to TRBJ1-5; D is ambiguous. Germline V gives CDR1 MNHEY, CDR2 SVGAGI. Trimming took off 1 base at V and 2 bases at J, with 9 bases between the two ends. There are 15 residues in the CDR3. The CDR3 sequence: CASSYYPAGNQPQHF. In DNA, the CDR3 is TGTGCCAGCAGTTACTATCCGGCGGGCAATCAGCCCCAGCATTTT.

CDR3 bases: TGTGCCTGGAGTATCAGCGGGAGCTGGAATGAGCAGTTCTTC. Translation: CAWSISGSWNEQFF. The gene calls are TRBV30 and TRBJ2-1; 8 nucleotides align to TRBD2. Germline V CDR1 and CDR2: GTSNPN, SVGIG (reference sequence). This CDR3 contains 14 residues. Germline trimming cut 2 bases from V and 7 bases from J; bases unmatched to any gene: 7.

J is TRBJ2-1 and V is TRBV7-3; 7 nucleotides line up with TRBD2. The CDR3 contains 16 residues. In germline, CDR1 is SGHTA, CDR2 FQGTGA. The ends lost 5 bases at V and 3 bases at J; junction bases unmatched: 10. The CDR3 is CASSAYGTNLYNEQFF. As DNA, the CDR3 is TGTGCCAGCAGCGCATATGGGACTAATCTCTACAATGAGCAGTTCTTC.

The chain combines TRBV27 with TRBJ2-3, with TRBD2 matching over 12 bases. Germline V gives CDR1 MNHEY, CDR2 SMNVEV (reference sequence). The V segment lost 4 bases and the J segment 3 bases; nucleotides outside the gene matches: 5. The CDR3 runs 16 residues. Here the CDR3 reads CASSYLTSGRTDTQYF. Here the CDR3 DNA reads TGTGCCAGCAGTTACCTAACTAGCGGGAGGACAGATACGCAGTATTTT.

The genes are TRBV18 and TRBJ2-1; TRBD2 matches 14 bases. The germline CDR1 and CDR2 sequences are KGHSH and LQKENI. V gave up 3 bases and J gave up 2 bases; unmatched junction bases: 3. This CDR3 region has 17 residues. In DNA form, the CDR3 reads TGTGCCAGCTCACCTGGGACTAGCGGGAGTCCCTACAATGAGCAGTTCTTC. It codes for CASSPGTSGSPYNEQFF.

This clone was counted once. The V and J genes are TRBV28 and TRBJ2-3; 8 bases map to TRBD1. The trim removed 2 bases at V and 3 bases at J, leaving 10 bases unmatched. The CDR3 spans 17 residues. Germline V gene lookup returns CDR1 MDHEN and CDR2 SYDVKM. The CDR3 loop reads CASSLGTGKPITDTQYF. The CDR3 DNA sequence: TGTGCCAGCAGTTTAGGGACAGGAAAACCCATAACAGATACGCAGTATTTT.

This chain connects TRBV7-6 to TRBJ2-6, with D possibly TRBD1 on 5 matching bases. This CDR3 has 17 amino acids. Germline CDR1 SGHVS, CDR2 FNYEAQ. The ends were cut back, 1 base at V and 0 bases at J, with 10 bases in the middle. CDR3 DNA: TGTGCCAGCAGCTTAGTCCCCCAGGGCTCTGGGGCCAACGTCCTGACTTTC. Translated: CASSLVPQGSGANVLTF.

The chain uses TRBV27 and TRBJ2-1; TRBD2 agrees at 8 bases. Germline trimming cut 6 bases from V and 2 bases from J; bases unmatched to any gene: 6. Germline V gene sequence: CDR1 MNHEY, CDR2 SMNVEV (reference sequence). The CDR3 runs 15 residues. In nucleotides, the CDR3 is TGTGCCAGCAGGCCGGGGGGGGCGGCCTACAATGAGCAGTTCTTC. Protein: CASRPGGAAYNEQFF.

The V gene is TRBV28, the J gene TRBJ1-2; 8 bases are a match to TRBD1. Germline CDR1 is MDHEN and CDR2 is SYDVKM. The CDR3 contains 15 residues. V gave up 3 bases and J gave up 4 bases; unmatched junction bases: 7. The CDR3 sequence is CASSFPQGAAYGYTF. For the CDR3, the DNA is TGTGCCAGCAGTTTCCCCCAGGGGGCGGCCTATGGCTACACCTTC.

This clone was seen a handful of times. CDR3 sequence: CASSYQRRAGEKLFF. For the CDR3, the DNA is TGTGCCAGCAGTTACCAAAGGAGGGCGGGTGAAAAACTGTTTTTT. The rearrangement links TRBV27 to TRBJ1-4, with D unclear. V was cut by 4 bases and J by 7 bases, with 16 bases left in between. Germline CDR1 and CDR2: MNHEY and SMNVEV (reference sequence). The CDR3 extends over 15 amino acids.

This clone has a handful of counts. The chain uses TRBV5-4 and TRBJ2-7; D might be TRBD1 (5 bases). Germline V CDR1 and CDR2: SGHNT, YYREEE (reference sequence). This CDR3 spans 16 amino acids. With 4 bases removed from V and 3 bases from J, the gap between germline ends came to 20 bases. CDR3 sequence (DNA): TGTGCCAGCAGCCAAACCTCAGGGAATCGAGACTACGAGCAGTACTTC. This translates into CASSQTSGNRDYEQYF.